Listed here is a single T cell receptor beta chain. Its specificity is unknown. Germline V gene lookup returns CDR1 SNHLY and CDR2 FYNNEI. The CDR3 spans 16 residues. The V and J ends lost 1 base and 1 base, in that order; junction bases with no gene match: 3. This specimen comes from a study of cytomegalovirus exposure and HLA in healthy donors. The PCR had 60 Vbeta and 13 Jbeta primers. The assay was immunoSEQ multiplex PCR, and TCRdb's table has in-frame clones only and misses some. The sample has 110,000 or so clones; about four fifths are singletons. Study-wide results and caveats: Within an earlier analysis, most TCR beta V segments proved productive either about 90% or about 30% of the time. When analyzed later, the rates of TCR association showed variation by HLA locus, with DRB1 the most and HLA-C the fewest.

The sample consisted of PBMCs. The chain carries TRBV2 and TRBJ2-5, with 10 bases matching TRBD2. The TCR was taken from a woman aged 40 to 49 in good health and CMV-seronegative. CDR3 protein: CASSEGRTSGQETQYF. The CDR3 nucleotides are TGTGCCAGCAGTGAAGGGAGGACTAGCGGCCAAGAGACCCAGTACTTC.